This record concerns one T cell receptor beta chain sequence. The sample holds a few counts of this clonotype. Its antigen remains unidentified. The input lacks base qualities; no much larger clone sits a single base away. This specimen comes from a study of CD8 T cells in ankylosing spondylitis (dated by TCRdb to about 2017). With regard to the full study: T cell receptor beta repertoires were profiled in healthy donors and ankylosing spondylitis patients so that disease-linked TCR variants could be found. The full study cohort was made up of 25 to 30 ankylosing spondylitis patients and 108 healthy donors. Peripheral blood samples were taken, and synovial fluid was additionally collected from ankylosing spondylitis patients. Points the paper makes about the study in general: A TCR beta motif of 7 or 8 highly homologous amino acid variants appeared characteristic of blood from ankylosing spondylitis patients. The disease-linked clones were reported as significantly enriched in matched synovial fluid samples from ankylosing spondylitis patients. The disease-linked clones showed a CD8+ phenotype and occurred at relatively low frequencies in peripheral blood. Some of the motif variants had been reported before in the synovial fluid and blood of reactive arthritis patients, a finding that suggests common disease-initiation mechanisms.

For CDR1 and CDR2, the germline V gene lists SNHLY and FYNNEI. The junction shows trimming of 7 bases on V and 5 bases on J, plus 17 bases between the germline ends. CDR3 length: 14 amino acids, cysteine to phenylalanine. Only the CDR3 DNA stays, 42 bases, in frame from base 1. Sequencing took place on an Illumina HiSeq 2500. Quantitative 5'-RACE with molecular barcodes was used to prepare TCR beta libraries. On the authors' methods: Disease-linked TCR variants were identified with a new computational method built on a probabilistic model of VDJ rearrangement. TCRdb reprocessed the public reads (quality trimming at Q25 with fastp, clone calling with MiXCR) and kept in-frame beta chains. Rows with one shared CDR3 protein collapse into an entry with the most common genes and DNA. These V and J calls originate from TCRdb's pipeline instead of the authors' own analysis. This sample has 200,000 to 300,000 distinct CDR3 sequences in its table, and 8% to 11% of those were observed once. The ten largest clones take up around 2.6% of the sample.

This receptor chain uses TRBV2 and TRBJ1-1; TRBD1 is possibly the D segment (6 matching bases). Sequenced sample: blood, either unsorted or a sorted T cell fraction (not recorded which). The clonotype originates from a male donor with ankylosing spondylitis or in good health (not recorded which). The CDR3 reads CASKALGQRTEAFF. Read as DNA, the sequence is TGTGCCAGCAAGGCGTTAGGACAGAGGACTGAAGCTTTCTTT.